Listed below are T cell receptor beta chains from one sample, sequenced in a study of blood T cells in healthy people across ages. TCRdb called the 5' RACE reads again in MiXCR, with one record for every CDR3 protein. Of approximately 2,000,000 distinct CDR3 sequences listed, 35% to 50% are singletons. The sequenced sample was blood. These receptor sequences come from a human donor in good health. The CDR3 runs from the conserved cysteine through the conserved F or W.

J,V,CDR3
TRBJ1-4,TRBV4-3,CASSQVYRGELFF
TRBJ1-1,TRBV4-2,CASSGTTYTEAFF
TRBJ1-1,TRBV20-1,CSASTGLFPNTEAFF
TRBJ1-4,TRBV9,CASSDDRGPEKLFF
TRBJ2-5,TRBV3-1,CASSPSLLRGETQYF
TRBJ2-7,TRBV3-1,CASSPRTGVRYEQYF
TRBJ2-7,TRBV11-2,CASSLDTGTGYTYEQYF
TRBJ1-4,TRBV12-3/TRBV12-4,CASRRAEANEKLFF
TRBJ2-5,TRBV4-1,CASSQERTNPVETQYF
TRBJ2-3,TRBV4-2,CACSQVYPQGPTSTDTQYF
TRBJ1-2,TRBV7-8,CASSIDRSNYGYTF
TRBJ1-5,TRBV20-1,CSASRGPYNQPQHF
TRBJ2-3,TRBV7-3,CASSLGTSGSGDTQYF
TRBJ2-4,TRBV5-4,CASSPLAGKDGIQYF
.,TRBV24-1,CATRGTGGREQYF
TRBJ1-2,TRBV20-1,CSDNKPGQGNLYGYTF
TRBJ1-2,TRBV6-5,CASSYSTGDGYTF
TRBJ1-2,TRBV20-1,CSAPYGTLTRDGYTF
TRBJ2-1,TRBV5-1,CASSSLGTSGGEQFF
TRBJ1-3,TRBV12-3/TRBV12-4,CASSLLWGLSGNTIYF
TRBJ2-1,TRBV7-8,CASSLEPFGTARGIGWFF
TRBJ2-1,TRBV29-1,CSLRGGFYDEQFF
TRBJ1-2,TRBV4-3,CASSPDRIYYGYTF
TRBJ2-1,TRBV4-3,CASSQEVVVLNEQFF
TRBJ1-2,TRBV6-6,CASSVVDTNYGYTF
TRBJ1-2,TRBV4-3,CAGSRTPGQGALTRGYTF
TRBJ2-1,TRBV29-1,CSVPEGLESPRQFF
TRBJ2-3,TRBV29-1,CSVEQGEGTDTQYF
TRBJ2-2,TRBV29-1,CSVARTGVSGELFF
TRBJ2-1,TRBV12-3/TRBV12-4,CASSFQLAGGYNEQFF
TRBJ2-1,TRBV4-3,CASSQDPSMFDNEQFF
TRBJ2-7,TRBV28,CASSPRGQGSYEQYF
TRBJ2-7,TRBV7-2,CASSSRDSFAYEQYF
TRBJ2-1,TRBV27,CASSLSSGSSYNEQFF
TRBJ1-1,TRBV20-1,CSAATGGTEAFF
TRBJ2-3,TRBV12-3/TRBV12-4,CASLRASGTNTDTQYF
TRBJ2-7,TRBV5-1,CASKGQGTTYEQYF
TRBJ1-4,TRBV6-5,CASSVQGDEKRFF
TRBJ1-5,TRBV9,CASSLGSDVSNQPQHF
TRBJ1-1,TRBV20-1,CSAQTGTGDTEAFF
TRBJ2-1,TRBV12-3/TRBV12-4,CASSLGQGKFF
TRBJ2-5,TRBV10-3,CAISGRQLRDVNEQYF